This T cell receptor (beta chain) was profiled in a study of T cell repertoires in cytomegalovirus infection. About the study: Well-studied HLA-B-restricted epitopes and recently identified HLA-C-restricted epitopes of CMV were both used in the study. It was the public TCR beta signatures that indicated both CMV infection and matching HLA type.

MiXCR, run by TCRdb on the reads, gives a single entry per CDR3 protein. The sample yields nearly 700,000 distinct CDR3 sequences, around 31% seen once. Study conclusions and caveats: Using cumulative public TCR beta family frequency, the authors identified those who carried CMV together with the relevant HLA. Within the response measured ex vivo, HLA-C-restricted CMV-specific TCR beta clonotypes were dominant.

This CDR3 has 17 amino acids. CDR1 and CDR2 (germline): SGHVS, FNYEAQ. V dropped 0 bases and J dropped 2 bases, with 14 bases sitting between them. This clonotype has only a few counts. Its specificity is unknown. V and J are TRBV7-6 and TRBJ2-1; a possible D gene is TRBD2 (6 bases). This sequence originates from a human donor in good health (CMV status not recorded). Some clones in this sample may be carry-over from other donors' samples. The specimen comprised cultured PBMCs, sampled from culture after CMV antigen stimulation. As DNA, the CDR3 is TGTGCCAGCAGCTTAGCGATTCACGGGAGTACCTACAATGAGCAGTTCTTC. It translates to CASSLAIHGSTYNEQFF. Looking up the rest from reference TRBV7-6 and TRBJ2-1 gives the full variable domain: GAGVSQSPRYKVTKRGQDVALRCDPISGHVSLYWYRQALGQGPEFLTYFNYEAQQDKSGLPNDRFSAERPEGSISTLTIQRTEQRDSAMYRCASSLAIHGSTYNEQFFGPGTRLTVL.